This TCR beta chain was observed in a study of T cell responses to AZD1222 COVID-19 vaccine. In the case of this clone: No antigen is known for it.

Findings and limits, study-wide: In a largely white British group with more females than males, clonal diversity was possibly underestimated.

Repertoires were generated with immunoSEQ multiplex PCR, while TCRdb's copy carries only in-frame clones and drops some. Among about 68,000 clones, about nine tenths were seen once, and the ten largest hold more than 2%. Sequenced material: peripheral blood, taken on day 0 of AZD1222 vaccination. This TCR came from an adult in good health.

For the CDR3, the DNA is TGTGCCAGCAGTGAAGGTTGGCAGAATGGCTACACCTTC. It specifies CASSEGWQNGYTF. This chain joins TRBV6-1 and TRBJ1-2; D not resolved. The V gene lost 1 base and the J gene lost 6 bases, with 9 bases spanning the gap. Germline CDR1 and CDR2: MNHNS and SASEGT. The CDR3 runs 13 residues.